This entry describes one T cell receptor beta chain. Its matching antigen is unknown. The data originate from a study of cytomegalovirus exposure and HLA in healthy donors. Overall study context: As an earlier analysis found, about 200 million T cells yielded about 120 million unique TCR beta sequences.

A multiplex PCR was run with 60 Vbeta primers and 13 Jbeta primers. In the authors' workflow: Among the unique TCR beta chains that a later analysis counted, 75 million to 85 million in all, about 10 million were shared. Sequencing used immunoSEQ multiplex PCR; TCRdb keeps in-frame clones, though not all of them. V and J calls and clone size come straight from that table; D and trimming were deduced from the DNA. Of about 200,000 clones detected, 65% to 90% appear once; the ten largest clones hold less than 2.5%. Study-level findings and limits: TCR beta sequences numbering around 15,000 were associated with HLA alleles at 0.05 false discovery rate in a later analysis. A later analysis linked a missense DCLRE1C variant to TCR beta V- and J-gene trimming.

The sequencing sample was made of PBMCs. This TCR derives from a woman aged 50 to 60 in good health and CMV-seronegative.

CDR3 residues: CASRSSTGGTQYF. In DNA, the CDR3 is TGTGCCAGCAGATCTAGTACTGGTGGGACCCAGTACTTC. V usage is TRBV7-8 and J usage is TRBJ2-5; no clear D gene. Germline V CDR1 and CDR2: SGHVS, FQNEAQ. V lost 6 bases and J lost 7, with 15 bases in between. There are 13 residues in the CDR3.